Shown below are 4 T cell receptor beta chains from a single sample sequenced in a study of blood T cell repertoires in COVID-19 (dated by TCRdb to 2018 to 2021). The library was obtained by the immunoSEQ multiplex PCR assay. TCRdb mirrors the immuneACCESS table, restricted to in-frame sequences. Some clones are absent from its copies; in checked studies, under half trace to an unresolved V gene, and the reason for the others is unknown. The sample data list under 200,000 clones, and less than 85% of these were observed just once. The ten largest clonotypes hold around 5.2% of the sample. Sequenced input: PBMCs or T cells enriched from blood (not recorded which). These TCRs come from a woman aged 60-75 years with acute COVID-19.

The chain links TRBV2 to TRBJ1-1; no firm D call. CDR3 length: 12 residues. Germline CDR1 is SNHLY and CDR2 is FYNNEI. Trimming removed 10 bases from V and 4 bases from J, with 13 bases in between. The DNA of the CDR3 is TGTGCCACCCGGAGAGGTTTCACTGAAGCTTTCTTT. It encodes CATRRGFTEAFF.

CDR3 nucleotide sequence: TGTGCCAGCTCCCACGGGCGGGGGGAGCCTTTCCCCTTTGAGCAGTTCTTC. It yields the protein CASSHGRGEPFPFEQFF. The chain links TRBV28 to TRBJ2-1; 8 nucleotides align to TRBD2. This CDR3 contains 17 residues. V was clipped by 8 bases and J by 9 bases; unmatched bases: 21. Looked up from germline, CDR1 is MDHEN and CDR2 is SYDVKM.

The chain uses TRBV24-1 and TRBJ2-1; 9 bases map to TRBD2. V was pared by 0 bases and J by 7 bases, with 6 bases of the junction left unmatched. Looked up from germline, CDR1 is KGHDR and CDR2 is SFDVKD. This CDR3 contains 16 residues. The CDR3 loop reads CATSDLWGLAKNEQFF. DNA for the CDR3: TGTGCCACCAGTGATTTGTGGGGACTAGCAAAAAATGAGCAGTTCTTC.

This clone was recorded only once. The chain recombines TRBV28 with TRBJ1-6; D is possibly TRBD1 (5 bases). Germline assignment: CDR1 MDHEN and CDR2 SYDVKM. This CDR3 has 18 amino acids. Trimming took off 6 bases at V and 0 bases at J, with 18 bases between the two ends. In DNA form, the CDR3 reads TGTGCCAGCAGACCGAGGAGGGGAGGCAGCTCCTATAATTCACCCCTCCACTTT. It yields the protein CASRPRRGGSSYNSPLHF. Full variable domain (remainder filled in from reference TRBV28 and TRBJ1-6): DVKVTQSSRYLVKRTGEKVFLECVQDMDHENMFWYRQDPGLGLRLIYFSYDVKMKEKGDIPEGYSVSREKKERFSLILESASTNQTSMYLCASRPRRGGSSYNSPLHFGNGTRLTVT.